This T cell receptor beta chain was sequenced in a study of blood T cell repertoires in COVID-19. About the study: Samples representing acute and convalescent COVID-19 were sourced from the United States, Italy and Spain.

CDR1 MNHNS and CDR2 SASEGT come from the germline V gene. This CDR3 comprises 16 residues. The junction had 10 bases not matched to a gene; V was cut back by 4 bases and J by 5 bases. The protocol was immunoSEQ multiplex PCR, while the TCRdb copy is restricted to in-frame clones and leaves out a portion. The data show roughly 210,000 clones, about 85% seen once. The TCR originated in an elderly woman with COVID-19, enrolled during active disease. The sequencing sample was made of peripheral blood. V gene TRBV6-1 combines with J gene TRBJ2-2; 7 nucleotides align to TRBD1. The CDR3 protein is CASSVTGVEVTGELFF. The CDR3 DNA reads TGTGCCAGCAGTGTTACAGGGGTCGAAGTAACCGGGGAGCTGTTTTTT.